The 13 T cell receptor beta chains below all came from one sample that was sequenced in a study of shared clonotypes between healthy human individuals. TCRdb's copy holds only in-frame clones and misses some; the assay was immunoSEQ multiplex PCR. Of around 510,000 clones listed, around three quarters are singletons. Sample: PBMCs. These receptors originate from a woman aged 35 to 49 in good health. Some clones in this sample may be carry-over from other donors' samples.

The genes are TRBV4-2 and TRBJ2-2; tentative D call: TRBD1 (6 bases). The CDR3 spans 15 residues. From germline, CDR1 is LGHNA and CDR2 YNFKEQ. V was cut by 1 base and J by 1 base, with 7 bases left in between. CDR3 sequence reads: CASSQVGGNTGELFF. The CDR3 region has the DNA TGTGCCAGCAGCCAAGTAGGGGGGAACACCGGGGAGCTGTTTTTT.

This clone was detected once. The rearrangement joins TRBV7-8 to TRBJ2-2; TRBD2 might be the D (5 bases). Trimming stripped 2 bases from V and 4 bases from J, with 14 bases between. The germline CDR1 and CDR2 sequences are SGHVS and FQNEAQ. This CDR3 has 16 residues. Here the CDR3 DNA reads TGTGCCAGCAGCTTAATGCGGGTGGCGGTCACCGGGGAGCTGTTTTTT. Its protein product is CASSLMRVAVTGELFF.

The CDR3 region is CASSPERGMNTEAFF. The CDR3 coding sequence is TGTGCCAGCAGCCCCGAACGGGGGATGAACACTGAAGCTTTCTTT. The rearrangement joins TRBV7-9 to TRBJ1-1; D is possibly TRBD1 (5 bases). CDR3 length: 15 amino acids. CDR1 SEHNR and CDR2 FQNEAQ come from the germline V gene (reference sequence). Trimming stripped 5 bases from V and 0 bases from J, with 13 bases between.

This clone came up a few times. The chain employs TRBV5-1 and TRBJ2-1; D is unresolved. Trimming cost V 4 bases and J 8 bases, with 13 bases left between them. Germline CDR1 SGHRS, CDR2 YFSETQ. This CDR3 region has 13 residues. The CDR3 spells CASSQDSGDEQFF. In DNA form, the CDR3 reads TGCGCCAGCAGCCAAGACTCGGGCGATGAGCAGTTCTTC.

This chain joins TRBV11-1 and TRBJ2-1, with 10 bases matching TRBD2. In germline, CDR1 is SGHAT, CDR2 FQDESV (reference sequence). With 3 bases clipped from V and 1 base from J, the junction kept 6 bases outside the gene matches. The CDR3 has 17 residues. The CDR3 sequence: CASSFLWTSGSYNEQFF. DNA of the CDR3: TGTGCCAGCAGCTTCCTGTGGACTAGCGGATCCTACAATGAGCAGTTCTTC.

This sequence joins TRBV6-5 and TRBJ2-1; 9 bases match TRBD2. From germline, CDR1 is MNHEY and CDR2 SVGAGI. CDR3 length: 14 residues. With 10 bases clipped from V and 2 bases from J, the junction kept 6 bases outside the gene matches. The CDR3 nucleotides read TGTGCCACCTTATTAGCGGGGGCCTACAATGAGCAGTTCTTC. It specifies CATLLAGAYNEQFF.

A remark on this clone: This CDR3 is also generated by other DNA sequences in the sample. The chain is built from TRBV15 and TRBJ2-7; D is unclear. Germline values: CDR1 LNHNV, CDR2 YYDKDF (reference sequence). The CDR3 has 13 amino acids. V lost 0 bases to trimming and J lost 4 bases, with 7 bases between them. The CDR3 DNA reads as TGTGCCACCAGCAGAGATCGCGGTTACGAGCAGTACTTC. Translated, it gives CATSRDRGYEQYF.

The CDR3 nucleotides are TGTGCCAGCAGCCTTAGGGGTGTGGACATTCAGTACTTC. Translating it yields CASSLRGVDIQYF. The chain links TRBV7-2 to TRBJ2-4; D might be TRBD1 (5 bases). Trimming cost V 5 bases and J 8 bases, with 13 bases left between them. CDR3 length: 13 amino acids. Germline CDR1 and CDR2: SGHTA and FQGNSA.

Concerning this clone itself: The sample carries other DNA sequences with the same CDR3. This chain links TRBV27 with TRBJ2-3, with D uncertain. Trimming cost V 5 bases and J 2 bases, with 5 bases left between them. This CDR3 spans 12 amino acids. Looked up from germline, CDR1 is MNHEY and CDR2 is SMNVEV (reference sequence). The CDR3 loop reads CASSPSTDTQYF. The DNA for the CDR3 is TGTGCCAGCAGTCCGTCCACAGATACGCAGTATTTT.

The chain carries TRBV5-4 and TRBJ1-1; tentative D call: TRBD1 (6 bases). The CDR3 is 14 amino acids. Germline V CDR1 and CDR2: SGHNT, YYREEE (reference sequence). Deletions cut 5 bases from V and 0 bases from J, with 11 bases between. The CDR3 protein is CASSNGQMNTEAFF. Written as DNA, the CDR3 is TGTGCCAGCAGTAATGGACAGATGAACACTGAAGCTTTCTTT.

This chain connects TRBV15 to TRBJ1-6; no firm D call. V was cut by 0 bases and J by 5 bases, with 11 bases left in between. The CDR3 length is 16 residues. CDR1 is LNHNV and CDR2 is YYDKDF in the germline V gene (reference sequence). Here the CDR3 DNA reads TGTGCCACCAGCAGAGATCCTCGACACAATAATTCACCCCTCCACTTT. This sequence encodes CATSRDPRHNNSPLHF.

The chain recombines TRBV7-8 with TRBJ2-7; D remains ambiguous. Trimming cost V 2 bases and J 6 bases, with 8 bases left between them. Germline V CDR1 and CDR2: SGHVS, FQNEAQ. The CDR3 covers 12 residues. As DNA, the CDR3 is TGTGCCAGCAGCTTACACCCTCCCGAGCAGTACTTC. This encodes CASSLHPPEQYF.

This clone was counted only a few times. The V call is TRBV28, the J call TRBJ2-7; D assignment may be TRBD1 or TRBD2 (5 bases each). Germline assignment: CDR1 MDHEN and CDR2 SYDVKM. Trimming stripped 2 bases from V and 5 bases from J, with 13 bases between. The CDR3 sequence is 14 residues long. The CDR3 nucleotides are TGTGCCAGCAGTTTACGGGGCCTAGGCCACGAGCAGTACTTC. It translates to CASSLRGLGHEQYF.